Included here is one T cell receptor beta chain sequence, with context. This clonotype was recorded at least ten times. There is no known antigen for this receptor. No base qualities exist here, and no much larger clone lies one base off it. The sample is drawn from a study of CD8 T cells in ankylosing spondylitis (dated 2017 in TCRdb). Context from the whole study: T cell receptor beta repertoires were profiled in healthy donors and ankylosing spondylitis patients so that disease-linked TCR variants could be found. The full study cohort comprised 20 to 30 ankylosing spondylitis patients and about 110 healthy donors. Samples of peripheral blood were taken, and for ankylosing spondylitis patients, synovial fluid was collected as well. Overall study results and their limits: Significant enrichment of the disease-linked clones was reported in matched synovial fluid samples from ankylosing spondylitis patients. A TCR beta motif made up of 7 to 9 highly homologous amino acid variants appeared to be characteristic of blood from ankylosing spondylitis patients. In peripheral blood, the disease-linked clones were found at relatively low frequencies and had a CD8+ phenotype. Some motif variants had previously been reported in the synovial fluid and blood of reactive arthritis patients, which suggests shared mechanisms of disease initiation.

Sequenced using an Illumina HiSeq 2500. Quantitative 5'-RACE with molecular barcodes was used to prepare TCR beta libraries. For the original study's pipeline: To identify disease-linked TCR variants, a new computational method was used, one built on a probabilistic model of VDJ rearrangement. The public reads were run again by TCRdb, first through fastp at Q25 and then through MiXCR, and only productive beta chains were kept. Rows are unified per CDR3 protein, each entry keeping the most common DNA and genes. None of the V and J calls come from the authors' own analysis; TCRdb made them. This sample comprises roughly 130,000 distinct CDR3 sequences, around 15% of them detected only once. The biggest ten clones account for around 3% of the sample. Including the terminal cysteine and phenylalanine, the CDR3 comprises 12 residues. The DNA shown is the 36-base CDR3, in frame from base 1. The germline V gene (reference sequence) specifies MNHNY as CDR1 and SVGAGI as CDR2. V loses 2 bases of germline sequence and J loses 5 bases, and the interval between the two ends is 7 bases.

This receptor chain uses TRBV6-6 and TRBJ2-7; the D gene identity is not certain. The specimen was blood, either unsorted or a sorted T cell fraction (not recorded which). The receptor comes from a female donor with ankylosing spondylitis or in good health (not recorded which). For the CDR3, the sequence is CASSYGHNEQYF. The base sequence is TGTGCCAGCAGTTACGGGCACAACGAGCAGTACTTC.